This T cell receptor (beta chain) was captured in a study of T cells in Graves' hyperthyroidism and ophthalmopathy. The investigators amplified TCR beta CDR3 regions from RNA transcripts. The HTBI primer set drove a first-round RT-PCR of the TCR CDR3. TCRdb analysed the multiplex PCR reads with MiXCR anew, one entry per CDR3 protein. Here the sample spans 300,000 to 450,000 distinct CDR3 sequences, approximately 13% being singletons. Germline trimming cut 3 bases from V and 9 bases from J; bases unmatched to any gene: 9. The CDR3 totals 16 residues. The V gene's germline CDR1 is KGHSH and CDR2 LQKENI. This clonotype has just a few counts.

The genes are TRBV18 and TRBJ1-5; 12 positions match TRBD1. Sequencing used blood. This TCR was recovered from a woman under 30 with Graves' hyperthyroidism. Here the CDR3 DNA reads TGTGCCAGCTCACCCGCCGGGACAGGGGGCGAGGGGCCCCAGCATTTT. Protein: CASSPAGTGGEGPQHF.